Below are 8 T cell receptor beta chains sequenced from a single sample in a study of T cell responses to AZD1222 COVID-19 vaccine. Only in-frame clones appear in the TCRdb table, and some are missing; sequencing was by immunoSEQ multiplex PCR. The table records 100,000 to 150,000 clones, around 88% of them present only once. Sequences were derived from peripheral blood, sampled on day 0 of MenACWY control vaccination. Receptors originate from an adult in good health.

The V gene is TRBV30, the J gene TRBJ2-7, with D hard to call. The V gene's germline CDR1 is GTSNPN and CDR2 SVGIG (reference sequence). Trimming cost V 0 bases and J 7 bases, with 13 bases left between them. The CDR3 has 13 residues. The CDR3 bases are TGTGCCTGGAGTGTACAACTACTTGGTGAGCAGTACTTC. Its translation: CAWSVQLLGEQYF.

The CDR3 loop is CASSPPRSWETQYF. CDR3 nucleotide sequence: TGTGCCAGCAGCCCCCCCCGCAGTTGGGAGACCCAGTACTTC. The rearrangement links TRBV5-5 to TRBJ2-5; D gene ambiguous. Trimming stripped 4 bases from V and 5 bases from J, with 15 bases between. This CDR3 has 14 amino acids. Germline V lookup: CDR1 SGHKS, CDR2 YYEKEE (reference sequence).

This clone was recorded only once. The CDR3 here is CASNYRVPGELFF. The CDR3 DNA reads TGTGCCAGCAATTACAGGGTCCCCGGGGAGCTGTTTTTT. The V gene is TRBV2, the J gene TRBJ2-2; D is perhaps TRBD1 (6 bases). The V gene lost 7 bases and the J gene lost 6 bases, with 12 bases spanning the gap. The CDR3 has 13 amino acids. Per germline, CDR1 SNHLY and CDR2 FYNNEI. The variable domain in full, completed from reference TRBV2 and TRBJ2-2, reads EPEVTQTPSHQVTQMGQEVILRCVPISNHLYFYWYRQILGQKVEFLVSFYNNEISEKSEIFDDQFSVERPDGSNFTLKIRSTKLEDSAMYFCASNYRVPGELFFGEGSRLTVL.

The gene calls are TRBV6-2 or TRBV6-3 and TRBJ1-3; D call uncertain. Trimming took off 5 bases at V and 0 bases at J, with 11 bases between the two ends. There are 15 residues in the CDR3. From germline, CDR1 is MNHEY and CDR2 SVGEGT. The CDR3, as DNA: TGTGCCAGCAGTGAGGACGGTTACTCTGGAAACACCATATATTTT. It yields the protein CASSEDGYSGNTIYF.

This chain uses TRBV7-2 with TRBJ1-5; no clear D gene. Deletions cut 7 bases from V and 3 bases from J, with 13 bases between. From germline, CDR1 is SGHTA and CDR2 FQGNSA. CDR3 size: 14 residues. The CDR3 protein is CASTPGGFNQPQHF. The CDR3 coding sequence is TGTGCCAGCACTCCCGGTGGGTTCAATCAGCCCCAGCATTTT.

This clone was detected once. The rearrangement links TRBV27 to TRBJ1-2; D ambiguous. Trimming pared 1 base from V and 2 bases from J, leaving 5 bases between. The CDR3 totals 13 residues. Germline CDR1 MNHEY, CDR2 SMNVEV (reference sequence). The CDR3 nucleotides are TGTGCCAGCAGTTTATTGGGGAACTATGGCTACACCTTC. Translated, it gives CASSLLGNYGYTF.

This sequence joins TRBV3-1 (or the pseudogene TRBV3-2) and TRBJ1-2; D is uncertain. Germline CDR1 LGHDT, CDR2 YNNKEL (reference sequence). The ends were cut back, 1 base at V and 8 bases at J, with 20 bases in the middle. The CDR3 extends over 16 amino acids. The CDR3 DNA sequence: TGTGCCAGCAGCCAAGCCCCTTTCGGCAGCCTGACCGGCTACACCTTC. It specifies CASSQAPFGSLTGYTF.

The CDR3 sequence is CASSFQETQYF. The CDR3 bases are TGTGCCAGCAGCTTCCAAGAGACCCAGTACTTC. The chain combines TRBV5-6 with TRBJ2-5; D is uncertain. Trimming stripped 2 bases from V and 1 base from J, with 0 bases between. This CDR3 comprises 11 residues. Germline-derived CDR1 and CDR2 are SGHDT and YYEEEE.